These 12 T cell receptor beta chains share one sample of origin, sequenced in a study of shared clonotypes between healthy human individuals. TCRdb keeps only in-frame clones here, not all; method: immunoSEQ multiplex PCR. The data contain 2 million to 2.5 million clones, approximately 94% of them singletons. Sequenced input: naive CD4+ T cells sorted from blood. Noted subset: CD45RA+ positively selected. Receptors were obtained from a man aged 18-30 years in good health.

V usage is TRBV5-1 and J usage is TRBJ2-1, with a tentative D call TRBD2 (5 bases). The V end was cut by 3 bases, the J end by 2 bases, with 12 bases between. The CDR3 extends over 15 amino acids. Germline V gives CDR1 SGHRS, CDR2 YFSETQ. The CDR3 spells CASSSQTGTYNEQFF. In DNA form, the CDR3 reads TGCGCCAGCAGCTCTCAGACGGGAACCTACAATGAGCAGTTCTTC.

Details on this clone: Different DNA sequences within this sample yield the same CDR3. The chain joins TRBV2 to TRBJ2-1; the match to TRBD1 covers 9 bases. V trimming: 4 bases; J trimming: 1 base; junction bases outside the gene matches: 2. Germline-derived CDR1 and CDR2 are SNHLY and FYNNEI. There are 15 residues in the CDR3. This chain's CDR3 is CASSAGQGSYNEQFF. DNA for the CDR3: TGTGCCAGCAGTGCGGGACAGGGATCCTACAATGAGCAGTTCTTC.

The chain uses TRBV28 and TRBJ1-1; D call uncertain. Trimming left V 1 base short and J 8 bases short, with 8 bases between. Germline V gives CDR1 MDHEN, CDR2 SYDVKM. The CDR3 totals 12 residues. The CDR3 DNA reads as TGTGCCAGCAGTTTATTCCCGGCCGAAGCTTTCTTT. Translating gives CASSLFPAEAFF.

The chain couples TRBV10-3 to TRBJ1-1, with 9 positions matching TRBD1. Germline V lookup: CDR1 ENHRY, CDR2 SYGVKD. Unmatched junction bases numbered 9, after V lost 10 bases and J lost 3 bases. The CDR3 totals 14 residues. As DNA, the CDR3 is TGTGCCACGTCCGGGACAGGGTCATACACTGAAGCTTTCTTT. This codes for CATSGTGSYTEAFF.

This clone is a singleton in its sample. V and J are TRBV7-9 and TRBJ1-6; D ambiguous. Germline values: CDR1 SEHNR, CDR2 FQNEAQ (reference sequence). This CDR3 is 14 amino acids long. V was pared by 2 bases and J by 10 bases, with 12 bases between. CDR3 amino acids: CASSLKGRESPLHF. CDR3 bases: TGTGCCAGCAGCTTAAAGGGTAGAGAATCACCCCTCCACTTT.

With respect to this clone: Other DNA sequences from this sample encode an identical CDR3 as well. The V and J genes are TRBV19 and TRBJ2-7, with 8 bases lining up with TRBD1. V was pared by 1 base and J by 6 bases, with 2 bases of the junction left unmatched. The CDR3 consists of 13 residues. CDR1 is LNHDA, CDR2 SQIVND, per germline (reference sequence). As DNA, the CDR3 is TGTGCCAGTAGTATAGGACAGGGGTCCGAGCAGTACTTC. It is translated as CASSIGQGSEQYF.

The chain carries TRBV6-1 and TRBJ2-7; D may be TRBD1 (6 bases). The germline V and J ends were trimmed by 7 bases and 1 base, with 14 bases remaining between them. The CDR3 runs 14 residues. The germline CDR1 and CDR2 sequences are MNHNS and SASEGT. The DNA of the CDR3 is TGTGCCAGCAAGGACAGTCTCTCTTCCTACGAGCAGTACTTC. Translation: CASKDSLSSYEQYF.

The genes are TRBV18 and TRBJ1-6; D gene unclear. Germline-derived CDR1 and CDR2 are KGHSH and LQKENI. Trimming took off 0 bases at V and 7 bases at J, with 7 bases between the two ends. This CDR3 has 14 amino acids. CDR3 in DNA: TGTGCCAGCTCACCACCGAAGCCAAATTCACCCCTCCACTTT. Protein sequence: CASSPPKPNSPLHF.

V is TRBV2 and J is TRBJ1-5; D is uncertain. Per germline, CDR1 SNHLY and CDR2 FYNNEI. The CDR3 totals 14 residues. V was pared by 3 bases and J by 2 bases, with 8 bases between. CDR3 amino acids: CASSDSLGNQPQHF. CDR3 DNA sequence: TGTGCCAGCAGTGATTCTCTCGGCAATCAGCCCCAGCATTTT.

V is TRBV30 and J is TRBJ1-4; possible D gene TRBD1, 6 bases. V shed 1 base and J shed 0 bases, with 18 bases lying between them. The CDR3 is made up of 18 amino acids. CDR1 is GTSNPN, CDR2 SVGIG, per germline (reference sequence). This CDR3 reads CAWSGGQTSLATNEKLFF. CDR3 DNA: TGTGCCTGGAGTGGAGGACAGACTTCCCTTGCAACTAATGAAAAACTGTTTTTT. Full variable domain (rest looked up from reference TRBV30 and TRBJ1-4): SQTIHQWPATLVQPVGSPLSLECTVEGTSNPNLYWYRQAAGRGLQLLFYSVGIGQISSEVPQNLSASRPQDRQFILSSKKLLLSDSGFYLCAWSGGQTSLATNEKLFFGSGTQLSVL.

This chain joins TRBV6-4 and TRBJ2-5; no clear D. Deletions cut 9 bases from V and 6 bases from J, with 5 bases between. Germline CDR1 reads MRHNA; CDR2 reads SNTAGT. The CDR3 contains 9 residues. The CDR3 region is CARVKTQYF. CDR3 sequence (DNA): TGTGCCAGGGTAAAGACCCAGTACTTC.

The chain uses TRBV5-4 and TRBJ2-5; 8 bases agree with TRBD1. CDR3 size: 15 residues. Germline CDR1 is SGHNT and CDR2 is YYREEE (reference sequence). Trimming cost V 4 bases and J 1 base; bases outside gene matches: 6. The CDR3 DNA reads TGTGCCAGCAGCACCTTCGGACAGGGCCAAGAGACCCAGTACTTC. Amino acid sequence: CASSTFGQGQETQYF.